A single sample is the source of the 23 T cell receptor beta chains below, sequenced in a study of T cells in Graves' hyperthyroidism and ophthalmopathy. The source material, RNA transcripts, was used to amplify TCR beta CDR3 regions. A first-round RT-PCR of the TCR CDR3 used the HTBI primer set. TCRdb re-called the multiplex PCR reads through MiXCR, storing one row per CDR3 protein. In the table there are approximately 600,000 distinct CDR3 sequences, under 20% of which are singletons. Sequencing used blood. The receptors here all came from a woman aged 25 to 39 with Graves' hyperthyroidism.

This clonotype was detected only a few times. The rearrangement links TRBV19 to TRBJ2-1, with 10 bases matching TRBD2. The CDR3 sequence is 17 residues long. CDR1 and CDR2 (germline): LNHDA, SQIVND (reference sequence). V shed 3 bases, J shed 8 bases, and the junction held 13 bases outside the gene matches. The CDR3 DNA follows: TGTGCCAGTAGTATCATATCGGGTAGCGGGAGGCGGGATGAGCAGTTCTTC. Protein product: CASSIISGSGRRDEQFF. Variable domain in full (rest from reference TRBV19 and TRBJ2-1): DGGITQSPKYLFRKEGQNVTLSCEQNLNHDAMYWYRQDPGQGLRLIYYSQIVNDFQKGDIAEGYSVSREKKESFPLTVTSAQKNPTAFYLCASSIISGSGRRDEQFFGPGTRLTVL.

CDR3: CASALPGTPSLEQYF. CDR3 sequence (DNA): TGCGCCAGCGCGCTTCCCGGGACTCCATCCCTGGAGCAGTACTTC. The chain has TRBV5-1 and TRBJ2-7; tentatively, D is TRBD2 (6 bases). This CDR3 contains 15 residues. Trimming stripped 7 bases from V and 7 bases from J, with 24 bases between. From germline, CDR1 is SGHRS and CDR2 YFSETQ.

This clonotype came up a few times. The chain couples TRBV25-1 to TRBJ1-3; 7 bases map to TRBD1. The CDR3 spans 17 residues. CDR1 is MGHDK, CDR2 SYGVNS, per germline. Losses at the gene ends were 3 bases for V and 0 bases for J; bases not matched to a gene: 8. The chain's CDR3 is CASSDGPGQYSGNTIYF. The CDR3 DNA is TGTGCCAGCAGTGACGGCCCGGGACAGTACTCTGGAAACACCATATATTTT.

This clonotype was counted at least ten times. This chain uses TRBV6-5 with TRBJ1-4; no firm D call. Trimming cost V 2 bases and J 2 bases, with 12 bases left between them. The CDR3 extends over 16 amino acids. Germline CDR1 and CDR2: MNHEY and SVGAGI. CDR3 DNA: TGTGCCAGCAGTTACGTGTCAGGTGGCACTAATGAAAAACTGTTTTTT. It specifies CASSYVSGGTNEKLFF.

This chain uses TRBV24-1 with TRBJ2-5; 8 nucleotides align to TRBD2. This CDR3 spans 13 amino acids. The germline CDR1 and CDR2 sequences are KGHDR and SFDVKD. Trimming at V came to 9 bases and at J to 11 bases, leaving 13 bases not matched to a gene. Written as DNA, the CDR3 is TGTGCCACCTCGGGAGGGGGATTAAGAGAGCAGTACTTC. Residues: CATSGGGLREQYF.

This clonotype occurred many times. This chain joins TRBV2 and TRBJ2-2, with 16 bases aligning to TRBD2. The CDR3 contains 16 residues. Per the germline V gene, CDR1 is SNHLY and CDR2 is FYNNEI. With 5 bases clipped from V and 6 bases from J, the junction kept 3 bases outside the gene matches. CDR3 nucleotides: TGTGCCAGCAGTTCTGGGACTAGCGGGAGGGCCGGGGAGCTGTTTTTT. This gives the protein CASSSGTSGRAGELFF. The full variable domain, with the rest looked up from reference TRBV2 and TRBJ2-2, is EPEVTQTPSHQVTQMGQEVILRCVPISNHLYFYWYRQILGQKVEFLVSFYNNEISEKSEIFDDQFSVERPDGSNFTLKIRSTKLEDSAMYFCASSSGTSGRAGELFFGEGSRLTVL.

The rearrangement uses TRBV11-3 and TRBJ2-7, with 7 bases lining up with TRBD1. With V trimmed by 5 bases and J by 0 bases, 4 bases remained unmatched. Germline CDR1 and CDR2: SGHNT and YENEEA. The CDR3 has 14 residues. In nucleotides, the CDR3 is TGTGCCAGCAGCAAGGGACAGTCCTCCTACGAGCAGTACTTC. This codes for CASSKGQSSYEQYF.

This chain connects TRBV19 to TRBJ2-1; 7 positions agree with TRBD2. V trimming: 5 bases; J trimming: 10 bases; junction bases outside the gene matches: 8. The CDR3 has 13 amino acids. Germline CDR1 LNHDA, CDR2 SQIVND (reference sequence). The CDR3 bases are TGTGCCAGTAGTGTCGCTCTAGCGGCCGAGCAGTTCTTC. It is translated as CASSVALAAEQFF.

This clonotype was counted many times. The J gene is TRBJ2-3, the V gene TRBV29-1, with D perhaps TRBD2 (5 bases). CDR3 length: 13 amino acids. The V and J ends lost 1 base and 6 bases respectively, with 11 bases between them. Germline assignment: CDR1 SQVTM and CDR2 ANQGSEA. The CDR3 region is CSVEGRLVDTQYF. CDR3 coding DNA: TGCAGCGTTGAAGGGAGGCTTGTGGATACGCAGTATTTT.

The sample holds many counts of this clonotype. DNA of the CDR3: TGCGCCAGCAGTGACGGCCTAGCGGGAAACGATGAGCAGTTCTTC. Residues: CASSDGLAGNDEQFF. V gene TRBV10-1 combines with J gene TRBJ2-1; TRBD2 matches at 9 bases. Germline V gives CDR1 WNHNN, CDR2 SYGVQD (reference sequence). The CDR3 contains 15 residues. Unmatched junction bases numbered 8, after V lost 3 bases and J lost 8 bases.

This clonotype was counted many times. The CDR3 loop reads CASGGRFTGEQYF. The CDR3 DNA reads as TGTGCCAGCGGGGGTCGATTCACGGGCGAGCAGTACTTC. The V gene is TRBV7-2, the J gene TRBJ2-7, with D perhaps matching TRBD1 or TRBD2 (5 bases each). There are 13 residues in the CDR3. Germline CDR1 reads SGHTA; CDR2 reads FQGNSA. The V end lost 8 bases, the J end lost 6 bases, and 17 bases lay between the germline ends.

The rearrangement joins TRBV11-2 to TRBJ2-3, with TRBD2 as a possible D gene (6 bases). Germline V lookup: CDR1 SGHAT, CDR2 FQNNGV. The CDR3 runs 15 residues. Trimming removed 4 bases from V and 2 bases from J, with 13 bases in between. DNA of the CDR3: TGTGCCAGCAGCTCACCGGGACTCTACACAGATACGCAGTATTTT. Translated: CASSSPGLYTDTQYF.

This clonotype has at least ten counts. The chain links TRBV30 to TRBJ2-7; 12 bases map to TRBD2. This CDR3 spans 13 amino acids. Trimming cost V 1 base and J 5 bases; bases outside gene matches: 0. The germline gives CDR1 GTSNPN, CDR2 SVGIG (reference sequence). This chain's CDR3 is CAWSGTSGNEQYF. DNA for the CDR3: TGTGCCTGGAGTGGGACTAGCGGGAACGAGCAGTACTTC.

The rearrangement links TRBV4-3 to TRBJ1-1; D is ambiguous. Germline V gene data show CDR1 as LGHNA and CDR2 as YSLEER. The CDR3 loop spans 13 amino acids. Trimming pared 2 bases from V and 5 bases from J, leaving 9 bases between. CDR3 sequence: CASSQSGGTEAFF. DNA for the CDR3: TGCGCCAGCAGCCAATCTGGTGGAACTGAAGCTTTCTTT.

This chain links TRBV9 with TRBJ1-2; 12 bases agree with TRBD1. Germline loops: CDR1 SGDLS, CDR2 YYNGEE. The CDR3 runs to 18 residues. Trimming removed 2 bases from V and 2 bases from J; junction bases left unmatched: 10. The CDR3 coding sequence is TGTGCCAGCAGCGTCGGGACAGGGGGCGCGGGGTGGAACTATGGCTACACCTTC. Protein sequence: CASSVGTGGAGWNYGYTF.

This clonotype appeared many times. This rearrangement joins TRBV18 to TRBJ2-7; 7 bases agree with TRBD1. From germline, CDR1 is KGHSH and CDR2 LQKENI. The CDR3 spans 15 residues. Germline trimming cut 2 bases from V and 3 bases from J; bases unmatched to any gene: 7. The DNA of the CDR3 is TGTGCCAGCTCACCATCGGGACAGAAAAGCTACGAGCAGTACTTC. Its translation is CASSPSGQKSYEQYF. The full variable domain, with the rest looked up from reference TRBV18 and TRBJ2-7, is NAGVMQNPRHLVRRRGQEARLRCSPMKGHSHVYWYRQLPEEGLKFMVYLQKENIIDESGMPKERFSAEFPKEGPSILRIQQVVRGDSAAYFCASSPSGQKSYEQYFGPGTRLTVT.

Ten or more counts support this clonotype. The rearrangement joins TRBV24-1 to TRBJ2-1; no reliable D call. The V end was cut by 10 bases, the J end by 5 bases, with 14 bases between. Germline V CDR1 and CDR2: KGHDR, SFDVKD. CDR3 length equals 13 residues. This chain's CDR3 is CATTGVDDNEQFF. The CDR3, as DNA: TGTGCCACGACTGGCGTGGACGACAATGAGCAGTTCTTC.

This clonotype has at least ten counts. CDR3 bases: TGTGCCAGCAGCCAAGTCCCGAATAGCAATCAGCCCCAGCATTTT. Encoded protein: CASSQVPNSNQPQHF. The gene calls are TRBV3-1 and TRBJ1-5, with D uncertain. The germline CDR1 and CDR2 sequences are LGHDT and YNNKEL (reference sequence). V was clipped by 1 base and J by 0 bases, with 7 bases between them. CDR3 size: 15 residues.

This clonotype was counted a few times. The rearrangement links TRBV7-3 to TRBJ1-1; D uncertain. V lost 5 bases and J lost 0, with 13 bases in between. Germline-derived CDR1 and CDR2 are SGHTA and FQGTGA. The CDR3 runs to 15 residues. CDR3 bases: TGTGCCAGCAGCGACACCCCAAACGTGAACACTGAAGCTTTCTTT. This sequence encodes CASSDTPNVNTEAFF.

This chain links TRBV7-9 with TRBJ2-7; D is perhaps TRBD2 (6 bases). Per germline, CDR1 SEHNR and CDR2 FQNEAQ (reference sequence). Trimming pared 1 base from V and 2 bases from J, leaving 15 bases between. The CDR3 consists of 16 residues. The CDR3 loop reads CASSLEASATPYEQYF. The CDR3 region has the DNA TGTGCCAGCAGCTTAGAGGCTAGCGCCACCCCCTACGAGCAGTACTTC.

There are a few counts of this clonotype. CDR3 loop: CASSYNVGLAFF. CDR3 nucleotides: TGTGCCAGCAGTTACAACGTAGGGCTAGCTTTCTTT. This chain joins TRBV6-2 or TRBV6-3 and TRBJ1-1; D is unresolved. The CDR3 is 12 residues long. Per the germline V gene, CDR1 is MNHEY and CDR2 is SVGEGT. V was shortened by 2 bases and J by 10 bases, with 11 bases between the two germline ends.

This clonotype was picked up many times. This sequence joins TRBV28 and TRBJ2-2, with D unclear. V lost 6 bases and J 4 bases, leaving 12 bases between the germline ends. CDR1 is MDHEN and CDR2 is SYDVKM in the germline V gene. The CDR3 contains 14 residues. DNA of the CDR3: TGTGCCAGCAGCTTGAACTGGGGCACCGGGGAGCTGTTTTTT. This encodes CASSLNWGTGELFF. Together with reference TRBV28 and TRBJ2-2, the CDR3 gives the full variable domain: DVKVTQSSRYLVKRTGEKVFLECVQDMDHENMFWYRQDPGLGLRLIYFSYDVKMKEKGDIPEGYSVSREKKERFSLILESASTNQTSMYLCASSLNWGTGELFFGEGSRLTVL.

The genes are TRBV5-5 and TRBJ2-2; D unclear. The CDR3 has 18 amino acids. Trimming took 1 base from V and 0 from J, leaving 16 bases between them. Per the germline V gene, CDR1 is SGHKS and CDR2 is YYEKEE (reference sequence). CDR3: CASSLRSSGPSNTGELFF. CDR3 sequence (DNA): TGTGCCAGCAGCTTGAGGTCGTCCGGACCTTCGAACACCGGGGAGCTGTTTTTT.